These 17 T cell receptor beta chains originate from one sample sequenced in a study of T cells after yellow fever vaccination. TCRdb re-analysed the 5' RACE reads in MiXCR, keeping a single row per CDR3 protein. This table holds approximately 600,000 distinct CDR3 sequences, around 12% found once. The sequences come from PBMCs, collected on the day of the yellow fever booster vaccination. The receptors derive from a man between 25 and 39 years old who received the YFV17D yellow fever vaccine.

The V call is TRBV7-2, the J call TRBJ2-5; TRBD1 matches at 7 bases. Germline V gene data show CDR1 as SGHTA and CDR2 as FQGNSA. V trimming: 1 base; J trimming: 7 bases; junction bases outside the gene matches: 0. The CDR3 loop spans 12 amino acids. As DNA, the CDR3 is TGTGCCAGCAGCTTAGACAGGGGGACCCAGTACTTC. It specifies CASSLDRGTQYF.

This clonotype has only a few counts. The chain recombines TRBV14 with TRBJ2-5, with D possibly called TRBD1 or TRBD2 (5 bases each). Germline V gives CDR1 SGHDN, CDR2 FVKESK. The CDR3 has 16 residues. Trimming stripped 1 base from V and 2 bases from J, with 14 bases between. CDR3 nucleotides: TGTGCCAGCAGCCAAGGGGCAACGGGGCCACAAGAGACCCAGTACTTC. Its protein product is CASSQGATGPQETQYF.

The chain links TRBV7-2 to TRBJ2-5, with D possibly matching TRBD1 (6 bases). This CDR3 contains 14 residues. The germline V gene has CDR1 SGHTA and CDR2 FQGNSA. The V and J ends lost 3 bases and 6 bases respectively, with 14 bases between them. The CDR3 loop reads CASSLGRGGKTQYF. CDR3 DNA: TGTGCCAGCAGCTTGGGCAGGGGTGGAAAGACCCAGTACTTC.

V usage is TRBV11-3 and J usage is TRBJ2-1; D unclear. CDR1 and CDR2 from the germline V gene are SGHNT and YENEEA. The CDR3 sequence is 15 residues long. Trimming cost V 4 bases and J 2 bases, with 12 bases left between them. The CDR3 is CASSSGPGTYNEQFF. For the CDR3, the DNA is TGTGCCAGCAGCTCCGGTCCTGGGACCTACAATGAGCAGTTCTTC.

This clonotype was detected a few times. This rearrangement joins TRBV5-5 to TRBJ1-4; TRBD1 matches 7 bases. Germline lookup yields CDR1 SGHKS and CDR2 YYEKEE (reference sequence). The CDR3 spans 15 residues. Germline trimming cut 5 bases from V and 4 bases from J; bases unmatched to any gene: 8. CDR3 protein: CASRESTGINEKLFF. CDR3 nucleotide sequence: TGTGCCAGCAGAGAATCGACAGGGATTAATGAAAAACTGTTTTTT. The full variable domain, completed using reference TRBV5-5 and TRBJ1-4, is DAGVTQSPTHLIKTRGQQVTLRCSPISGHKSVSWYQQVLGQGPQFIFQYYEKEERGRGNFPDRFSARQFPNYSSELNVNALLLGDSALYLCASRESTGINEKLFFGSGTQLSVL.

This clonotype appeared a few times. The rearrangement joins TRBV20-1 to TRBJ1-1; possibly TRBD1 for D (5 bases). V gave up 6 bases and J gave up 1 base, with 12 bases separating them. From germline, CDR1 is DFQATT and CDR2 SNEGSKA (reference sequence). CDR3 length: 13 amino acids. CDR3 protein: CSARGVRNTEAFF. DNA for the CDR3: TGCAGTGCCCGGGGGGTTCGGAACACTGAAGCTTTCTTT.

This clonotype was seen a few times. The chain recombines TRBV20-1 with TRBJ2-3, with D possibly matching TRBD2 (5 bases). V lost 3 bases, J lost 5 bases, and 9 bases lay in between. This CDR3 is 12 amino acids long. CDR1 is DFQATT, CDR2 SNEGSKA, per germline (reference sequence). The CDR3 sequence: CSASGILDTQYF. CDR3 DNA sequence: TGCAGTGCTAGCGGGATCTTAGATACGCAGTATTTT.

This clonotype has a handful of counts. V and J are TRBV12-3 or TRBV12-4 and TRBJ2-7; 9 bases match TRBD2. Trimming at V came to 4 bases and at J to 6 bases, leaving 7 bases not matched to a gene. This CDR3 is 14 amino acids long. The CDR3 DNA reads as TGTGCCAGCAGTTGGGCGGGACTAGCCTCCGAGCAGTACTTC. The encoded protein is CASSWAGLASEQYF.

This clonotype was detected ten times or more. The V call is TRBV7-9, the J call TRBJ1-5; D not resolved. The CDR3 has 14 residues. V was clipped by 5 bases and J by 4 bases, with 12 bases between them. Germline V gives CDR1 SEHNR, CDR2 FQNEAQ (reference sequence). The CDR3, as DNA: TGTGCCAGCAGCCCCACTTACGGAAATCAGCCCCAGCATTTT. Its protein product is CASSPTYGNQPQHF. Based on the CDR3 plus reference TRBV7-9 and TRBJ1-5, the full variable domain is DTGVSQNPRHKITKRGQNVTFRCDPISEHNRLYWYRQTLGQGPEFLTYFQNEAQLEKSRLLSDRFSAERPKGSFSTLEIQRTEQGDSAMYLCASSPTYGNQPQHFGDGTRLSIL.

This clonotype was counted a few times. The gene calls are TRBV20-1 and TRBJ2-7, with 8 bases aligning to TRBD2. Trimming took 1 base from V and 4 from J; bases not matched to a gene: 15. This CDR3 is 17 amino acids long. Looked up from germline, CDR1 is DFQATT and CDR2 is SNEGSKA (reference sequence). Here the CDR3 reads CSARGNALAGAFYEQYF. In DNA form, the CDR3 reads TGCAGTGCTAGAGGGAACGCTCTAGCGGGCGCTTTTTACGAGCAGTACTTC.

This clonotype was observed a few times. The rearrangement links TRBV10-3 to TRBJ2-7, with D perhaps TRBD1 (5 bases). Germline V CDR1 and CDR2: ENHRY, SYGVKD. Between the trimmed V and J ends, which lost 4 bases and 0 bases, there was a span of 13 bases. There are 15 residues in the CDR3. DNA for the CDR3: TGTGCCATCAGTGGACAGCCGTCGGGCTCCTACGAGCAGTACTTC. Encoded protein: CAISGQPSGSYEQYF.

This clonotype was counted between two and nine times. One end of the junction does not line up with germline, which may come from a read error. The gene calls are TRBV14 and TRBJ2-1; D unresolved. Germline lookup yields CDR1 SGHDN and CDR2 FVKESK. CDR3 size: 12 residues. This chain's CDR3 is CASSQDGVAPSF. In DNA form, the CDR3 reads TGTGCCAGCAGCCAAGACGGAGTAGCTCCTAGCTTC.

The chain combines TRBV7-2 with TRBJ2-7, with TRBD2 identical over 11 bases. Germline V gene lookup returns CDR1 SGHTA and CDR2 FQGNSA. The CDR3 runs 17 residues. After removal of 3 bases from V and 6 bases from J, the junction contained 13 bases not matched to a gene. The DNA of the CDR3 is TGTGCCAGCAGCTTCGCTAGCGGGAGGTTCTCCCTTGGCGAGCAGTACTTC. Translated, it gives CASSFASGRFSLGEQYF.

This clonotype was observed at least ten times. CDR3 in amino acids: CASSAIGAGQETQYF. The CDR3 nucleotides read TGTGCCAGCAGCGCAATTGGGGCAGGGCAAGAGACCCAGTACTTC. The rearrangement links TRBV7-2 to TRBJ2-5; D perhaps matches TRBD1 (5 bases). The CDR3 covers 15 residues. Trimming took off 5 bases at V and 2 bases at J, with 15 bases between the two ends. The germline gives CDR1 SGHTA, CDR2 FQGNSA.

This chain links TRBV7-9 with TRBJ1-1; 7 bases are a match to TRBD1. Germline V gene lookup returns CDR1 SEHNR and CDR2 FQNEAQ (reference sequence). The CDR3 covers 17 residues. J lost 1 base, V lost 5 bases, and 13 bases had no gene match. The CDR3 coding sequence is TGTGCCAGCAGCGCACGTACCGCCGGGACAGCGAACACTGAAGCTTTCTTT. Translation gives CASSARTAGTANTEAFF.

The rearrangement links TRBV5-1 to TRBJ2-1; no definite D call. This CDR3 contains 11 residues. Trimming pared 3 bases from V and 10 bases from J, leaving 8 bases between. Germline values: CDR1 SGHRS, CDR2 YFSETQ. The CDR3 coding sequence is TGCGCCAGCAGCTACCAGAGGGAGCAGTTCTTC. Its protein product is CASSYQREQFF.

In this sample, this clonotype turned up a few times. This rearrangement joins TRBV5-1 to TRBJ2-3; 13 bases map to TRBD2. This CDR3 has 16 residues. Germline trimming cut 4 bases from V and 2 bases from J; bases unmatched to any gene: 4. Per the germline V gene, CDR1 is SGHRS and CDR2 is YFSETQ. The CDR3 is CASSQGLAGLTDTQYF. CDR3 nucleotides: TGCGCCAGCAGCCAGGGACTAGCGGGACTCACAGATACGCAGTATTTT.